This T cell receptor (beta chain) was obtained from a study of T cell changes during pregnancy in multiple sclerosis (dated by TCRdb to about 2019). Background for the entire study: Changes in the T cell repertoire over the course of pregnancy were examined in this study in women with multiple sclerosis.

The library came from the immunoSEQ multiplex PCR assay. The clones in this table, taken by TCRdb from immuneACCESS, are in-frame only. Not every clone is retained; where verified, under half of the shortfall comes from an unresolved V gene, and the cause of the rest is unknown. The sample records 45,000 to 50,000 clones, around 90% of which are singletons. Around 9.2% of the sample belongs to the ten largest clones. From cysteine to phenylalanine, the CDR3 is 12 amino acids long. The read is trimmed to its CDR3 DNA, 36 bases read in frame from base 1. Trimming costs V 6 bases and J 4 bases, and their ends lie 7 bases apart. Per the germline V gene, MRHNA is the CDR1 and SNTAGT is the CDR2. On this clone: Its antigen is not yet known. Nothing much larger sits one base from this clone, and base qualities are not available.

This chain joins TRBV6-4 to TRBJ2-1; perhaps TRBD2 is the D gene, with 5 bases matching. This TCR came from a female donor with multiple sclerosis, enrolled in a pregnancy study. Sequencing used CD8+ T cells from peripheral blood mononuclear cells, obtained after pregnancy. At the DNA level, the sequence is TGTGCCAGCAGGAGCGGTTACAATGAGCAGTTCTTC. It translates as CASRSGYNEQFF.